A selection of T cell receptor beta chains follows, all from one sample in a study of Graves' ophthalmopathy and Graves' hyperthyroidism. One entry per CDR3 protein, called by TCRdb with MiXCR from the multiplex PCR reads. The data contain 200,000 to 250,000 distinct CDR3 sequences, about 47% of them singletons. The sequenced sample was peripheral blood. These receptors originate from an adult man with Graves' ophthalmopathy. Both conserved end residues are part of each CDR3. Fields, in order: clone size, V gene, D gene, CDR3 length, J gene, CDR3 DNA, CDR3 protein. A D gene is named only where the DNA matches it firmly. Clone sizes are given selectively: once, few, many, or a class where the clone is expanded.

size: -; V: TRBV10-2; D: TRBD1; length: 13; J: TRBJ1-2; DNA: TGCGCCAGCAGTGAGTCGGGGACAGATGGCTACACCTTC; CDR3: CASSESGTDGYTF
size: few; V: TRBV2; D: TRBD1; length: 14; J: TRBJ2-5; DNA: TGTGCCAGCAATGAAGGGACAGGGGCAGAGACCCAGTACTTC; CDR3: CASNEGTGAETQYF
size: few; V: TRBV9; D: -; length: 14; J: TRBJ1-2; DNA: TGTGCCAGCAGCGTAGGGACCCCAGGGTATGGCTACACCTTC; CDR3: CASSVGTPGYGYTF
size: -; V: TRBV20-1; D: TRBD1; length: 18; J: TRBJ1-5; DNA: TGCAGTGCTAGAGAGTTCGGGACAGGGGGGTTCGGCAATCAGCCCCAGCATTTT; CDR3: CSAREFGTGGFGNQPQHF
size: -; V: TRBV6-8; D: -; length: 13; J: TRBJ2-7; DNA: TGTGCCAGCCAACAGAGGAGCTCCTACGAGCAGTACTTC; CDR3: CASQQRSSYEQYF
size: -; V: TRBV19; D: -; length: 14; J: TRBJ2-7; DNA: TGTGCCAGTAGTGACGGCCCTCGGGGGTACGAGCAGTACTTC; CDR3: CASSDGPRGYEQYF
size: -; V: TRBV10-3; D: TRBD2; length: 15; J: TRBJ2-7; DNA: TGTGCCAGCAGTTACGGGCGGGAGAGTTTGTACGAGCAGTACTTC; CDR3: CASSYGRESLYEQYF
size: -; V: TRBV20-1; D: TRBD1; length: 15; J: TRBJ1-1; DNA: TGCAGTGCTAGAGGGCCCGGGACAGGGAGCACTGAAGCTTTCTTT; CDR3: CSARGPGTGSTEAFF
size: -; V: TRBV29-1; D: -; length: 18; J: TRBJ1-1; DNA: TGCAGCGGCCCCCCCGGCGGGACACATAACAACATGAACACTGAGGCTTTCTTT; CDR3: CSGPPGGTHNNMNTEAFF
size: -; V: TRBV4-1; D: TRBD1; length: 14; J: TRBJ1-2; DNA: TGCGCCAGCAGCCAACCGACAGGGAACTATGGCTACACCTTC; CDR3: CASSQPTGNYGYTF
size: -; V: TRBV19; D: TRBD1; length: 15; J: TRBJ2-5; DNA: TGTGCCAGCGGGACAGGGGGCAATTTTGGAGAGACCCAGTACTTC; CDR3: CASGTGGNFGETQYF
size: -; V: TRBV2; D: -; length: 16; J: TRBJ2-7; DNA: TGTGCCAGCAGTGAAGGAACAGCGACCGAATACTACGAGCAGTACTTC; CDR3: CASSEGTATEYYEQYF
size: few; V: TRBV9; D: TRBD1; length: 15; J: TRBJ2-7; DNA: TGTGCCAGCAGCGTAGGAGGACAGGGGGAATACGAGCAGTACTTC; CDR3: CASSVGGQGEYEQYF
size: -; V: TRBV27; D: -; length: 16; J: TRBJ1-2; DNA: TGTGCCAGCAGTTTCTCCTGGACGGACGATAACTATGGCTACACCTTC; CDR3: CASSFSWTDDNYGYTF
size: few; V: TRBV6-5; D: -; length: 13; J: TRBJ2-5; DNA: TGTGCCAGCAGTGAATCGGACCAAGAGACCCAGTACTTC; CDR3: CASSESDQETQYF
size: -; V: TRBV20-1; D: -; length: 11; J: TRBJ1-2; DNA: TGCAGTGCTCTGGGAGGGGGTGGCTACACCTTC; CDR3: CSALGGGGYTF
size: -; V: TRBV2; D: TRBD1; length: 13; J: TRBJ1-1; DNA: TGTGCCAGCAGACGCCCGACAGGGGGTGAAGCTTTCTTT; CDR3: CASRRPTGGEAFF
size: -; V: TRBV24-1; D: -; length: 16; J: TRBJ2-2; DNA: TGTGCCACCAGTGATTTGAACAGGGTGGGGGCCGGGGAGCTGTTTTTT; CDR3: CATSDLNRVGAGELFF
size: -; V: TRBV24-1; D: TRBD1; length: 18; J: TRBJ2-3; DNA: TGTGCCACCAGTGATCCACTGACAGGGGAAAGTGCCACAGATACGCAGTATTTT; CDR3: CATSDPLTGESATDTQYF
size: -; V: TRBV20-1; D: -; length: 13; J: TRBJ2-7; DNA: TGCAGTGCCCTCCCAGGGGGGGCCTACGAGCAGTACTTC; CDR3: CSALPGGAYEQYF
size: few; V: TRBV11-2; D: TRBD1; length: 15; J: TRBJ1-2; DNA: TGTGCCAGCAGCTTGGGACAGGGAATGGGATATGGCTACACCTTC; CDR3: CASSLGQGMGYGYTF
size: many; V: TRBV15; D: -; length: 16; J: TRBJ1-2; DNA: TGTGCCACCAGCAGAGAAGGGGAGGGCTCTAACTATGGCTACACCTTC; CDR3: CATSREGEGSNYGYTF
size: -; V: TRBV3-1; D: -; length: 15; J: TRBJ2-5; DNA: TGTGCCAGCAAACCGCGAGGGGGGCATCAAGAGACCCAGTACTTC; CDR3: CASKPRGGHQETQYF
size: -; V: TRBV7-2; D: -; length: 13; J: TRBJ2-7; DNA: TGTGCCAGCAGCTTGTTTAAAGGGAACGAGCAGTACTTC; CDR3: CASSLFKGNEQYF
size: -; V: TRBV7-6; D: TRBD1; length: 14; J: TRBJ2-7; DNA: TGTGCCAGCAGCCGCCGGACAGGGGGGGACGAGCAGTACTTC; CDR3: CASSRRTGGDEQYF
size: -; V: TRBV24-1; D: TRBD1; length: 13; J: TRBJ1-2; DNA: TGTGCCACCAGTGACCGACAGGGGAGCGGCTACACCTTC; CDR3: CATSDRQGSGYTF
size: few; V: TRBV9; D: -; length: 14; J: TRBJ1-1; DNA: TGTGCCAGCAGCGTAAGTCCACAGGGATCGGAAGCTTTCTTT; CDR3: CASSVSPQGSEAFF
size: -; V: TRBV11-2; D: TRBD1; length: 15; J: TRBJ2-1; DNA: TGTGCCAGCAGCTTTGGGACAGGGGGTTTCAATGAGCAGTTCTTC; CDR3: CASSFGTGGFNEQFF
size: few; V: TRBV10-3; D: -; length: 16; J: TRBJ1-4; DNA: TGTGCCATCAGTGAGTCGATGGGGGCAACTAATGAAAAACTGTTTTTT; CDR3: CAISESMGATNEKLFF